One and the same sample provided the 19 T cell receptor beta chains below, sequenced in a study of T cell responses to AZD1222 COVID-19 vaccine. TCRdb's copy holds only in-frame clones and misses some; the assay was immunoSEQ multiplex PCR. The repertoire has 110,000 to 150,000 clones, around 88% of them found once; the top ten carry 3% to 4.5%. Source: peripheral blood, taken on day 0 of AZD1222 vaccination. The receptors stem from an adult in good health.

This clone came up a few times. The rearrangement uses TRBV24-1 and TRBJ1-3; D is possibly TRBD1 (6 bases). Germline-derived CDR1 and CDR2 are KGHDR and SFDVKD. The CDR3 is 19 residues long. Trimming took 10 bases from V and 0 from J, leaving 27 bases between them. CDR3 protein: CATKKLGQPSQCSGNTIYF. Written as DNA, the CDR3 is TGTGCCACTAAAAAACTAGGACAGCCCTCACAATGCTCTGGAAACACCATATATTTT.

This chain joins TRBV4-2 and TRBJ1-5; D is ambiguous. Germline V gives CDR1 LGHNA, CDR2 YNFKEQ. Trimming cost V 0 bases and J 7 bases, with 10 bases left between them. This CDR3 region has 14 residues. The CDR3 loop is CASSQEKMEQPQHF. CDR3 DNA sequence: TGTGCCAGCAGCCAAGAGAAAATGGAACAGCCCCAGCATTTT.

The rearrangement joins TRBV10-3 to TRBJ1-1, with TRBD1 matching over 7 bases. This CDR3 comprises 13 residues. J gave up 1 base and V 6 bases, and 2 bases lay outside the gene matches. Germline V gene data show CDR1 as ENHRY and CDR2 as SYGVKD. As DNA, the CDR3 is TGTGCCATCAGCGACAGGGCGAACACTGAAGCTTTCTTT. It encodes CAISDRANTEAFF.

CDR3 sequence: CASSIGSSFSGNTIYF. DNA of the CDR3: TGCGCCAGCAGCATAGGGAGCAGCTTCTCAGGAAACACCATATATTTT. The rearrangement links TRBV5-1 to TRBJ1-3; D call uncertain. Germline CDR1 is SGHRS and CDR2 is YFSETQ. The CDR3 extends over 16 amino acids. The V and J ends lost 4 bases and 4 bases respectively, with 18 bases between them.

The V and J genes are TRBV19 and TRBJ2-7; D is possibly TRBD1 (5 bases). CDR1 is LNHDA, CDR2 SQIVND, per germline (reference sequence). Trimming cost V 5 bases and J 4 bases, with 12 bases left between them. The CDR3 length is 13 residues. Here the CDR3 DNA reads TGTGCCAGTAGTCCCAGGGCGGCGTACGAGCAGTACTTC. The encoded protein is CASSPRAAYEQYF.

The CDR3 here is CASSVEGGTSGNTIYF. The DNA of the CDR3 is TGTGCCAGCAGCGTAGAGGGGGGCACCTCTGGAAACACCATATATTTT. V gene TRBV9 combines with J gene TRBJ1-3; tentatively, D is TRBD1 (6 bases). The germline gives CDR1 SGDLS, CDR2 YYNGEE. This CDR3 spans 16 amino acids. Trimming stripped 0 bases from V and 0 bases from J, with 10 bases between.

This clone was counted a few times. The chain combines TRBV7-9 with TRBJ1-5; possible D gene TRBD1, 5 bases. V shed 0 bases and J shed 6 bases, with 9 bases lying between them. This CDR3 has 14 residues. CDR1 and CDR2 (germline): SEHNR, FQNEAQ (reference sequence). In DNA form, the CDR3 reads TGTGCCAGCAGCTTAGCGGGGGGTAGTCAGCCCCAGCATTTT. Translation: CASSLAGGSQPQHF.

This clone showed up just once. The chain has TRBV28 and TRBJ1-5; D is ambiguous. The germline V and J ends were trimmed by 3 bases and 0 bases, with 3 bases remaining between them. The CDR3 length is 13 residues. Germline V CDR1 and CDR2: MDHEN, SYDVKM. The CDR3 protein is CASSFSSNQPQHF. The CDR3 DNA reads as TGTGCCAGCAGTTTTTCTAGCAATCAGCCCCAGCATTTT. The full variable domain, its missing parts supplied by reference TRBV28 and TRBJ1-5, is DVKVTQSSRYLVKRTGEKVFLECVQDMDHENMFWYRQDPGLGLRLIYFSYDVKMKEKGDIPEGYSVSREKKERFSLILESASTNQTSMYLCASSFSSNQPQHFGDGTRLSIL.

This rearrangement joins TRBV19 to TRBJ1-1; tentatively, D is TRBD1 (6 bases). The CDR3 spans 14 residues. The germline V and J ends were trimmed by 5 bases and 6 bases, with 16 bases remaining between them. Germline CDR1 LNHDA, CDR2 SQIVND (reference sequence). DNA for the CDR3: TGTGCCAGTAGTCAAAACAGGGATTTGGCTGAAGCTTTCTTT. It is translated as CASSQNRDLAEAFF.

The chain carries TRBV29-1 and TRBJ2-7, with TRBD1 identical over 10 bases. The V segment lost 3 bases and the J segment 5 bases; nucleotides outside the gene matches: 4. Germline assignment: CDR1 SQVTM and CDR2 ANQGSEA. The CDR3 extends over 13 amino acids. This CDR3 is CSVEDRGENEQYF. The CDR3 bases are TGCAGCGTTGAGGACAGGGGGGAAAACGAGCAGTACTTC.

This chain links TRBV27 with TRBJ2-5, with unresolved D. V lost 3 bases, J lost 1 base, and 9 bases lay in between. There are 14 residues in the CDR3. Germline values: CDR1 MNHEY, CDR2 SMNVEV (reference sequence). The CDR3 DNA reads TGTGCCAGCAGTTTTGGTGATTTCCAAGAGACCCAGTACTTC. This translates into CASSFGDFQETQYF.

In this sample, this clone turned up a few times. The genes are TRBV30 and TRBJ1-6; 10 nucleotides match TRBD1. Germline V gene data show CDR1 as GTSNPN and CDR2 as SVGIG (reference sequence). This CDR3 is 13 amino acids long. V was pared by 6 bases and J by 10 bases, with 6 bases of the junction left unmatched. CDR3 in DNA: TGTGCCTGCTCCTGGACAGGGGGATCACCCCTCCACTTT. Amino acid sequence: CACSWTGGSPLHF.

As DNA, the CDR3 is TGTGCCAGCAGCTTAGAAGGTGGATCGAATCAGCCCCAGCATTTT. It translates to CASSLEGGSNQPQHF. The chain carries TRBV7-9 and TRBJ1-5; no definite D call. This CDR3 spans 15 amino acids. CDR1 and CDR2 from the germline V gene are SEHNR and FQNEAQ (reference sequence). Deletions cut 1 base from V and 4 bases from J, with 11 bases between.

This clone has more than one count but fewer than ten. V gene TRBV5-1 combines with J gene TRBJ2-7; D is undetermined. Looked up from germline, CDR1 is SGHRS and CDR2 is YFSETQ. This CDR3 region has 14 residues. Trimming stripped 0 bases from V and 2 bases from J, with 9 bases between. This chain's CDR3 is CASSLGGNPYEQYF. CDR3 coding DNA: TGCGCCAGCAGCTTGGGTGGCAACCCCTACGAGCAGTACTTC.

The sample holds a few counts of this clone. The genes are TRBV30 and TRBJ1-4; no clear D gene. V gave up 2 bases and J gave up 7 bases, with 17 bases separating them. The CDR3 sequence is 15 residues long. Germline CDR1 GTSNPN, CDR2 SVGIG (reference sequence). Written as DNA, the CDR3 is TGTGCCTGGAGTCCTGCCCCGGTACGGGGTGAAAAACTGTTTTTT. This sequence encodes CAWSPAPVRGEKLFF.

The CDR3: CASSPRGLTYEQYF. The CDR3 region has the DNA TGTGCCAGCAGTCCAAGGGGGCTCACCTACGAGCAGTACTTC. This chain connects TRBV6-2 or TRBV6-3 to TRBJ2-7; 7 nucleotides line up with TRBD1. With V trimmed by 5 bases and J by 2 bases, 6 bases remained unmatched. CDR3 length: 14 amino acids. Germline CDR1 and CDR2: MNHEY and SVGEGT.

The CDR3 region has the DNA TGTGCCAGCAGCTCATACTGGACAGGGGCATACACCGGGGAGCTGTTTTTT. Translation: CASSSYWTGAYTGELFF. V and J are TRBV9 and TRBJ2-2; TRBD1 agrees at 9 bases. Trimming cost V 4 bases and J 3 bases; bases outside gene matches: 10. In germline, CDR1 is SGDLS, CDR2 YYNGEE. CDR3 size: 17 residues.

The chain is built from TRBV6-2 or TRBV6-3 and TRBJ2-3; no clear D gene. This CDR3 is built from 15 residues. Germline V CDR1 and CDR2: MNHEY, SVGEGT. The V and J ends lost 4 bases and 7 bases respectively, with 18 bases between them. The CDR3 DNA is TGTGCCAGCAGTTCCGGTTTACGGTTGGGGTATACGCAGTATTTT. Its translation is CASSSGLRLGYTQYF.

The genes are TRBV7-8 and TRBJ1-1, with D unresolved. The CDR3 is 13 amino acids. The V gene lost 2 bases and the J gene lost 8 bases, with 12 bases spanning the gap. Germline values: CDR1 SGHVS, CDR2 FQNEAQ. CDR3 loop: CASSLHLKREAFF. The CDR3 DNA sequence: TGTGCCAGCAGCTTACATCTGAAACGAGAAGCTTTCTTT. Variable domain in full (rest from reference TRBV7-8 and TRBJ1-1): GAGVSQSPRYKVAKRGQDVALRCDPISGHVSLFWYQQALGQGPEFLTYFQNEAQLDKSGLPSDRFFAERPEGSVSTLKIQRTQQEDSAVYLCASSLHLKREAFFGQGTRLTVV.